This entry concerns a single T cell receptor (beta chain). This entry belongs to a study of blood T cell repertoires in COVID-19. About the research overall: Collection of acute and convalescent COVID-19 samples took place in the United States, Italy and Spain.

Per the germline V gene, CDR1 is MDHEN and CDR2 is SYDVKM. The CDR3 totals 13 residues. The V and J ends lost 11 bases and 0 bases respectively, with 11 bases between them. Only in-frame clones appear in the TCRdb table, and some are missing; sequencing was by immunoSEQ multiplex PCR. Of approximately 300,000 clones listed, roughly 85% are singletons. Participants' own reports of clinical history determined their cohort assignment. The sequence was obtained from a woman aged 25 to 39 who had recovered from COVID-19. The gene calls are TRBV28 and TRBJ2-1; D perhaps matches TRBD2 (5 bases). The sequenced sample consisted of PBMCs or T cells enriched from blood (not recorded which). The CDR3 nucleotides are TGTGCCCTCGGTGGGAGCTCCTACAATGAGCAGTTCTTC. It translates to CALGGSSYNEQFF.